The 3 T cell receptor beta chains given below trace back to one sample, sequenced in a study of CD8 T cells in ankylosing spondylitis. Each CDR3 protein is one row after TCRdb ran MiXCR on the 5' RACE reads. The sample yields approximately 150,000 distinct CDR3 sequences, 17% seen once. These TCRs' antigens remain unknown. Findings and limits, study-wide: A motif of several highly homologous TCR beta variants was seen as apparently characteristic of ankylosing spondylitis blood.

Sample: blood, either unsorted or a sorted T cell fraction (not recorded which). The receptors derive from a male donor with ankylosing spondylitis.

The chain employs TRBV9 and TRBJ1-1; 9 bases agree with TRBD1. CDR3 length: 16 amino acids. Germline CDR1 SGDLS, CDR2 YYNGEE. The trim removed 6 bases at V and 3 bases at J, leaving 12 bases unmatched. As DNA, the CDR3 is TGTGCCAGCAAAAAGGGGCTACAGGGGGCGGACACTGAAGCTTTCTTT. Its translation: CASKKGLQGADTEAFF.

There are a few counts of this clonotype. This rearrangement joins TRBV29-1 to TRBJ2-1; 14 bases match TRBD2. CDR3 length: 14 amino acids. Germline values: CDR1 SQVTM, CDR2 ANQGSEA. Trimming at V came to 6 bases and at J to 8 bases, leaving 6 bases not matched to a gene. CDR3 sequence (DNA): TGCAGCGTCGAACCGGGACTAGCGGGAGATGAGCAGTTCTTC. Amino acids: CSVEPGLAGDEQFF.

This clonotype was observed a handful of times. The chain employs TRBV7-9 and TRBJ2-2, with unresolved D. Looked up from germline, CDR1 is SEHNR and CDR2 is FQNEAQ (reference sequence). The ends were cut back, 8 bases at V and 6 bases at J, with 13 bases in the middle. The CDR3 is 13 residues long. The DNA for the CDR3 is TGTGCCAGCCAGATTTACGTTGCCGGGGAGCTGTTTTTT. Protein product: CASQIYVAGELFF.